The 7 T cell receptor beta chains below all came from one sample that was sequenced in a study of blood T cell repertoires in COVID-19. Measured with immunoSEQ multiplex PCR; TCRdb has only the in-frame clones, and not every one. The table has roughly 150,000 clones, about 85% seen once; the top ten hold less than 6.5%. Sequencing used peripheral blood. These receptors all come from a woman aged 50 to 60 with COVID-19, enrolled during active disease.

This chain uses TRBV11-2 with TRBJ1-6; maybe TRBD1 (5 bases). Germline V gene lookup returns CDR1 SGHAT and CDR2 FQNNGV. V was trimmed by 3 bases and J by 9 bases, leaving 9 bases between them. The CDR3 sequence is 13 residues long. In DNA, the CDR3 is TGTGCCAGCAGCTTGGAGGGGACTTCACCCCTCCACTTT. Its protein is CASSLEGTSPLHF.

CDR3 DNA: TGTGCCTGGACCCGGGACAGTAACACCGGGGAGCTGTTTTTT. Amino acid sequence: CAWTRDSNTGELFF. The chain is built from TRBV30 and TRBJ2-2; TRBD1 aligns across 7 bases. Germline CDR1 GTSNPN, CDR2 SVGIG (reference sequence). V was clipped by 4 bases and J by 2 bases; unmatched bases: 4. CDR3 length: 14 amino acids.

For this clone: The same CDR3 can be traced to other DNA sequences in this sample. This chain connects TRBV9 to TRBJ2-1, with 12 bases aligning to TRBD2. J was trimmed by 4 bases and V by 2 bases; bases with no gene match: 1. From germline, CDR1 is SGDLS and CDR2 YYNGEE. The CDR3 extends over 15 amino acids. The CDR3 reads CASSVTSGGYNEQFF. The DNA for the CDR3 is TGTGCCAGCAGCGTCACTAGCGGGGGGTACAATGAGCAGTTCTTC. The variable domain in full, with the rest retrieved from reference TRBV9 and TRBJ2-1, is DSGVTQTPKHLITATGQRVTLRCSPRSGDLSVYWYQQSLDQGLQFLIQYYNGEERAKGNILERFSAQQFPDLHSELNLSSLELGDSALYFCASSVTSGGYNEQFFGPGTRLTVL.

This chain links TRBV6-2 or TRBV6-3 with TRBJ1-1, with D possibly TRBD1 on 5 matching bases. V gave up 0 bases and J gave up 3 bases, with 14 bases separating them. Germline V lookup: CDR1 MNHEY, CDR2 SVGEGT. This CDR3 contains 16 residues. The CDR3 DNA follows: TGTGCCAGCAGTTACTCGATATCCCAGGGCGACACTGAAGCTTTCTTT. Translated: CASSYSISQGDTEAFF.

This chain uses TRBV5-6 with TRBJ1-2; D possibly corresponds to TRBD1 (6 bases). The CDR3 runs to 18 residues. CDR1 SGHDT and CDR2 YYEEEE come from the germline V gene. The V gene lost 0 bases and the J gene lost 0 bases, with 18 bases spanning the gap. The CDR3 DNA is TGTGCCAGCAGCTTGGTTGGGGGCAGGGGAAGGGCTAACTATGGCTACACCTTC. Protein product: CASSLVGGRGRANYGYTF.

This sequence joins TRBV5-4 and TRBJ1-3, with a possible D match to TRBD1 (6 bases). This CDR3 comprises 15 residues. V lost 3 bases, J lost 0 bases, and 10 bases lay in between. In germline, CDR1 is SGHNT, CDR2 YYREEE (reference sequence). The CDR3 region is CASSSLQGSGNTIYF. The CDR3, as DNA: TGTGCCAGCAGCTCCTTACAGGGCTCTGGAAACACCATATATTTT.

This clone is a singleton in its sample. The rearrangement uses TRBV18 and TRBJ2-1; D possibly corresponds to TRBD1 (5 bases). Germline V gene lookup returns CDR1 KGHSH and CDR2 LQKENI. Trimming took 3 bases from V and 5 from J, leaving 8 bases between them. CDR3 length: 13 amino acids. The CDR3 loop is CASSPTQDNEQFF. CDR3 DNA: TGTGCCAGCTCACCGACACAGGACAATGAGCAGTTCTTC.